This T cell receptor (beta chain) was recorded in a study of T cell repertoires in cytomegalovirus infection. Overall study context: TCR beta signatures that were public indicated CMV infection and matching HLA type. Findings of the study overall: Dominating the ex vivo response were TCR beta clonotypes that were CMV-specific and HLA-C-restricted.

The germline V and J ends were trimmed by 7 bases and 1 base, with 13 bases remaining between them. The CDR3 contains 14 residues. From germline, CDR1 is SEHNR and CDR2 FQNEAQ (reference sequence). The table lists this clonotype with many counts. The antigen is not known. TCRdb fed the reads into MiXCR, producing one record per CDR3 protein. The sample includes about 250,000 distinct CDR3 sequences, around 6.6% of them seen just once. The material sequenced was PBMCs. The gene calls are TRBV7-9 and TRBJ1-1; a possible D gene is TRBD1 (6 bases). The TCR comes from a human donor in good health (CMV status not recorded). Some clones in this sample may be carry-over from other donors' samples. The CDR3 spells CASTTKGGNTEAFF. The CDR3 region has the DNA TGTGCCAGCACCACCAAGGGGGGGAACACTGAAGCTTTCTTT. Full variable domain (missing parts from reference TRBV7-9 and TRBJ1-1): DTGVSQNPRHKITKRGQNVTFRCDPISEHNRLYWYRQTLGQGPEFLTYFQNEAQLEKSRLLSDRFSAERPKGSFSTLEIQRTEQGDSAMYLCASTTKGGNTEAFFGQGTRLTVV.